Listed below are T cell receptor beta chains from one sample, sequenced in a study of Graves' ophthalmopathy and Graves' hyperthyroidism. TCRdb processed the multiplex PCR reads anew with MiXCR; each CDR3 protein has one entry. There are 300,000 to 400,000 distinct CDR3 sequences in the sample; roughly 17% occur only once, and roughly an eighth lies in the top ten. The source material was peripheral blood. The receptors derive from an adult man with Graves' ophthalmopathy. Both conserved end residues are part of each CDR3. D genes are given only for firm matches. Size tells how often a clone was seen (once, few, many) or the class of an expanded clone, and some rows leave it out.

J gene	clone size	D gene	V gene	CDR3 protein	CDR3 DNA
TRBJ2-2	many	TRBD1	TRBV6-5	CASKGQGNTGELFF	TGTGCCAGCAAGGGACAGGGAAACACCGGGGAGCTGTTTTTT
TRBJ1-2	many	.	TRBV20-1	CSASIGDGYTF	TGCAGTGCTAGTATCGGGGATGGCTACACCTTC
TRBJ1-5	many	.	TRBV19	CASSRDGLGQPQHF	TGTGCCAGTAGTAGGGATGGGCTCGGTCAGCCCCAGCATTTT
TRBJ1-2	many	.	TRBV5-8	CASSYVSSSYGYTF	TGTGCCAGCAGCTACGTGAGTTCCAGCTATGGCTACACCTTC
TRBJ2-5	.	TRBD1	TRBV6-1	CASRRGTGTGEVETQYF	TGTGCCAGCAGGCGGGGAACCGGGACAGGGGAGGTGGAGACCCAGTACTTC
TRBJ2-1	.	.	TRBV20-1	CSASTDHYNEQFF	TGCAGTGCTTCGACAGACCACTACAATGAGCAGTTCTTC
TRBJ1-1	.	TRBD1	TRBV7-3	CASSLSATGRAFF	TGTGCCAGCAGCTTAAGCGCGACAGGGCGGGCTTTCTTT
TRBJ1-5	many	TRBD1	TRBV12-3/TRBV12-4	CASRIRTGGQPQHF	TGTGCCAGCAGGATAAGGACAGGGGGTCAGCCCCAGCATTTT
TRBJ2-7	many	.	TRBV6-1	CASKLEGRSYEQYF	TGTGCCAGCAAACTGGAGGGAAGGTCCTACGAGCAGTACTTC
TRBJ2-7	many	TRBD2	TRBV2	CASSGLAANTRQYF	TGTGCCAGCAGCGGACTAGCGGCAAATACGAGGCAGTACTTC
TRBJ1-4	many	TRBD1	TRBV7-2	CASSLAGAGTAYRNEKLFF	TGTGCCAGCAGCTTAGCGGGGGCGGGGACAGCGTATCGGAATGAAAAACTGTTTTTT
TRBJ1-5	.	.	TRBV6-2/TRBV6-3	CASRNGRQGRSNQPQHF	TGTGCCAGCAGGAACGGGAGGCAGGGTCGCAGCAATCAGCCCCAGCATTTT
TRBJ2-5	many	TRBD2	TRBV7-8	CASSLVASGGAIQETQYF	TGTGCCAGCAGCTTAGTTGCTAGCGGGGGAGCTATCCAAGAGACCCAGTACTTC
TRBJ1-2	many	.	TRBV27	CASSPLPGRPQGYTF	TGTGCCAGCAGTCCCCTACCGGGAAGACCTCAAGGCTACACCTTC
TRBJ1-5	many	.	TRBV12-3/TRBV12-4	CASSLIGQYRGNQPQHF	TGTGCCAGCAGTTTAATCGGACAATACCGGGGCAATCAGCCCCAGCATTTT
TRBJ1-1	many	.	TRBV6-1	CASGRTEAFF	TGTGCCAGCGGCCGCACTGAAGCTTTCTTT
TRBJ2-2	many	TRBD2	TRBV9	CASSGGGANTGELFF	TGTGCCAGCAGCGGCGGGGGGGCAAACACCGGGGAGCTGTTTTTT
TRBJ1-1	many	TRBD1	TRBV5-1	CASSIAGGLNTEAFF	TGCGCCAGCAGCATAGCAGGGGGCTTGAACACTGAAGCTTTCTTT
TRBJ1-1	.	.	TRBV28	CATTNTEAFF	TGTGCCACAACGAACACTGAAGCTTTCTTT
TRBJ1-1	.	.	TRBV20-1	CSARGRLNTEAFF	TGCAGTGCTAGAGGACGCCTGAACACTGAAGCTTTCTTT